The 31 T cell receptor beta chains given below trace back to one sample, sequenced in a study of a mutant IDH1 vaccine in newly diagnosed glioma. Profiling relied on immunoSEQ multiplex PCR, and the TCRdb table lists in-frame clones only, not all of them. This sample has some 54,000 clones, with around 90% found just once. Time point denoted: week 11, during vaccination. All doses held 300 ug of mutant IDH1 20-mer peptide, with topical imiquimod. Their recognized antigens are unknown. Sequenced here: PBMCs, sampled from a glioma patient whose treatment included an IDH1 peptide vaccine. These receptors all come from a man over 45 with glioma.

The chain couples TRBV7-6 to TRBJ2-1, with D unclear. The CDR3 is 15 residues long. CDR1 is SGHVS and CDR2 is FNYEAQ in the germline V gene. Trimming removed 1 base from V and 4 bases from J, with 11 bases in between. This CDR3 reads CASSLGPSAYNEQFF. In DNA, the CDR3 is TGTGCCAGCAGCTTAGGTCCGAGCGCGTACAATGAGCAGTTCTTC.

The chain joins TRBV6-5 to TRBJ2-5; 9 positions match TRBD1. The CDR3 is 15 residues long. CDR1 MNHEY and CDR2 SVGAGI come from the germline V gene. Germline trimming cut 0 bases from V and 4 bases from J; bases unmatched to any gene: 3. The CDR3 sequence is CASSYSETGGETQYF. The DNA for the CDR3 is TGTGCCAGCAGTTACTCGGAGACAGGGGGAGAGACCCAGTACTTC.

This chain connects TRBV5-1 to TRBJ2-7; perhaps TRBD2 as D (5 bases). V lost 3 bases, J lost 0 bases, and 7 bases lay in between. Germline values: CDR1 SGHRS, CDR2 YFSETQ. This CDR3 spans 13 amino acids. CDR3 sequence reads: CASSSGDSYEQYF. The CDR3, as DNA: TGCGCCAGCAGCTCCGGGGACTCCTACGAGCAGTACTTC.

This sequence joins TRBV14 and TRBJ2-7, with TRBD1 matching 8 bases. There are 16 residues in the CDR3. V lost 4 bases and J lost 2; bases outside the gene matches: 10. CDR1 and CDR2 from the germline V gene are SGHDN and FVKESK. The chain's CDR3 is CASSPTWTGRTYEQYF. The CDR3 DNA reads TGTGCCAGCAGCCCGACTTGGACAGGGCGGACCTACGAGCAGTACTTC.

This clone was seen a single time. The V and J genes are TRBV7-9 and TRBJ1-3; no firm D call. CDR3 length: 17 residues. Trimming removed 0 bases at V and 0 bases at J, with 12 bases between. Germline-derived CDR1 and CDR2 are SEHNR and FQNEAQ (reference sequence). Here the CDR3 reads CASSLAISVFSGNTIYF. The CDR3 nucleotides read TGTGCCAGCAGCTTAGCGATTTCCGTATTCTCTGGAAACACCATATATTTT.

The CDR3 nucleotides are TGCAGCGTTAGGGTTGAAGGATACACTGAAGCTTTCTTT. Translated, it gives CSVRVEGYTEAFF. The V call is TRBV29-1, the J call TRBJ1-1; D call uncertain. Germline V lookup: CDR1 SQVTM, CDR2 ANQGSEA. This CDR3 contains 13 residues. The ends were cut back, 5 bases at V and 3 bases at J, with 13 bases in the middle.

The chain couples TRBV7-3 to TRBJ2-3; D is uncertain. CDR3 length: 13 residues. Germline V gene lookup returns CDR1 SGHTA and CDR2 FQGTGA. The V gene lost 1 base and the J gene lost 6 bases, with 8 bases spanning the gap. The CDR3 sequence is CASSLSSRDTQYF. CDR3 sequence (DNA): TGTGCCAGCAGCTTAAGTTCCAGGGATACGCAGTATTTT.

The chain couples TRBV13 to TRBJ2-7; 10 bases fit TRBD1. CDR1 is PRHDT and CDR2 is FYEKMQ in the germline V gene (reference sequence). This CDR3 spans 14 amino acids. V lost 8 bases and J lost 6; bases outside the gene matches: 10. The CDR3 sequence: CASQDRGRQVEQYF. CDR3 sequence (DNA): TGTGCCAGCCAAGACAGGGGGCGTCAAGTCGAGCAGTACTTC.

The rearrangement joins TRBV10-1 to TRBJ2-7; 8 positions agree with TRBD1. This CDR3 is built from 17 residues. The germline CDR1 and CDR2 sequences are WNHNN and SYGVQD (reference sequence). Trimming removed 0 bases from V and 2 bases from J; junction bases left unmatched: 9. CDR3 in DNA: TGCGCCAGCAGTGAGTCGATGTTTGGGGACAGGCCCTACGAGCAGTACTTC. It specifies CASSESMFGDRPYEQYF.

CDR3 in DNA: TGCGCCAGCAGCCCTGGACAGCGGGAGGCCACAGATACGCAGTATTTT. It translates to CASSPGQREATDTQYF. V and J are TRBV5-1 and TRBJ2-3; 9 nucleotides match TRBD2. The germline CDR1 and CDR2 sequences are SGHRS and YFSETQ. Trimming at V came to 4 bases and at J to 2 bases, leaving 8 bases not matched to a gene. CDR3 length: 16 residues.

This clone was found once. The chain links TRBV14 to TRBJ2-1, with 11 positions matching TRBD2. With 0 bases clipped from V and 6 bases from J, the junction kept 10 bases outside the gene matches. Germline V lookup: CDR1 SGHDN, CDR2 FVKESK. The CDR3 is 18 amino acids. CDR3 coding DNA: TGTGCCAGCAGCCAAGATTGGGCTAGCGGGAGGCCCGGCAATGAGCAGTTCTTC. Translated: CASSQDWASGRPGNEQFF.

Here the CDR3 DNA reads TGTGCCAGCAGCTCAGGACCGTCCAGCAATCAGCCCCAGCATTTT. This translates into CASSSGPSSNQPQHF. The chain has TRBV7-9 and TRBJ1-5; D remains unclear. V dropped 4 bases and J dropped 1 base, with 11 bases sitting between them. Germline V gene data show CDR1 as SEHNR and CDR2 as FQNEAQ (reference sequence). The CDR3 consists of 15 residues.

The chain carries TRBV27 and TRBJ2-1; D unresolved. V shed 8 bases and J shed 7 bases, with 12 bases lying between them. Germline CDR1 reads MNHEY; CDR2 reads SMNVEV (reference sequence). The CDR3 is 12 amino acids. Written as DNA, the CDR3 is TGTGCCAGCCGACCGCATAGGAATGAGCAGTTCTTC. It yields the protein CASRPHRNEQFF.

The rearrangement joins TRBV7-2 to TRBJ2-7; no firm D call. In germline, CDR1 is SGHTA, CDR2 FQGNSA. The ends were cut back, 5 bases at V and 1 base at J, with 6 bases in the middle. The CDR3 contains 12 residues. CDR3 sequence (DNA): TGTGCCAGCAGCGCCCCATCCTACGAGCAGTACTTC. Translated, it gives CASSAPSYEQYF.

This chain uses TRBV11-3 with TRBJ1-4, with unresolved D. Trimming pared 1 base from V and 5 bases from J, leaving 17 bases between. The CDR3 totals 17 residues. The germline V gene has CDR1 SGHNT and CDR2 YENEEA. The CDR3 nucleotides read TGTGCCAGCAGCTTAGCCCCAAACCCGCTGGAAAATGAAAAACTGTTTTTT. It codes for CASSLAPNPLENEKLFF.

This chain joins TRBV4-1 and TRBJ2-7; 7 bases are shared with TRBD1. CDR3 length: 15 residues. Germline V gene lookup returns CDR1 MGHRA and CDR2 YSYEKL. The junction had 4 bases not matched to a gene; V was cut back by 2 bases and J by 0 bases. CDR3 region: CASSQQTGSSYEQYF. The CDR3 bases are TGCGCCAGCAGCCAACAGACAGGGAGCTCCTACGAGCAGTACTTC.

The chain has TRBV28 and TRBJ2-5; possible D gene TRBD1, 6 bases. The CDR3 contains 12 residues. From germline, CDR1 is MDHEN and CDR2 SYDVKM. Trimming pared 8 bases from V and 4 bases from J, leaving 11 bases between. Written as DNA, the CDR3 is TGTGCCAGCTTGACAGGAGGAGAGACCCAGTACTTC. Amino acid sequence: CASLTGGETQYF.

This chain joins TRBV27 and TRBJ1-6; 8 nucleotides agree with TRBD1. After removal of 6 bases from V and 13 bases from J, the junction contained 11 bases not matched to a gene. The CDR3 is 14 residues long. Germline V gene lookup returns CDR1 MNHEY and CDR2 SMNVEV (reference sequence). CDR3 sequence: CASSPGTGRSPLHF. The CDR3 coding sequence is TGTGCCAGCAGCCCCGGGACAGGTAGATCCCCCCTCCACTTT.

The chain links TRBV27 to TRBJ2-1; the D gene could be TRBD1 or TRBD2 (6 bases each). CDR3 length equals 16 residues. CDR1 is MNHEY and CDR2 is SMNVEV in the germline V gene (reference sequence). The V end was cut by 4 bases, the J end by 0 bases, with 13 bases between. The CDR3: CASSSEGGSSYNEQFF. CDR3 nucleotide sequence: TGTGCCAGCAGTTCCGAGGGGGGAAGCTCCTACAATGAGCAGTTCTTC.

The chain couples TRBV5-1 to TRBJ2-1; D is possibly TRBD2 (6 bases). The CDR3 runs to 15 residues. CDR1 SGHRS and CDR2 YFSETQ come from the germline V gene. V shed 0 bases and J shed 4 bases, with 11 bases lying between them. CDR3: CASSLDLGGYNEQFF. DNA for the CDR3: TGCGCCAGCAGCTTGGATCTGGGGGGTTACAATGAGCAGTTCTTC. Drawing the rest from reference TRBV5-1 and TRBJ2-1, the complete variable domain is KAGVTQTPRYLIKTRGQQVTLSCSPISGHRSVSWYQQTPGQGLQFLFEYFSETQRNKGNFPGRFSGRQFSNSRSEMNVSTLELGDSALYLCASSLDLGGYNEQFFGPGTRLTVL.

The chain is built from TRBV29-1 and TRBJ2-7; D is possibly TRBD2 (6 bases). CDR3 length equals 10 residues. Germline CDR1 SQVTM, CDR2 ANQGSEA. V was clipped by 8 bases and J by 2 bases, with 7 bases between them. The CDR3 DNA follows: TGCAGCCCGGGAGCCTACGAGCAGTACTTC. Its translation is CSPGAYEQYF.

The chain combines TRBV5-1 with TRBJ1-4; tentatively, D is TRBD1 (5 bases). Germline V lookup: CDR1 SGHRS, CDR2 YFSETQ. Trimming pared 4 bases from V and 3 bases from J, leaving 19 bases between. The CDR3 spans 17 residues. The CDR3 loop reads CASSIRARGRPNEKLFF. DNA for the CDR3: TGCGCCAGCAGCATCAGAGCCCGGGGCCGTCCTAATGAAAAACTGTTTTTT.

This clone is a singleton in its sample. The chain employs TRBV19 and TRBJ1-5; D is perhaps TRBD1 (5 bases). This CDR3 comprises 17 residues. The V end was cut by 6 bases, the J end by 0 bases, with 18 bases between. The germline V gene encodes CDR1 LNHDA and CDR2 SQIVND (reference sequence). The CDR3 protein is CASRMWGTEDSNQPQHF. CDR3 in DNA: TGTGCCAGTAGGATGTGGGGGACCGAGGATAGCAATCAGCCCCAGCATTTT.

The chain combines TRBV7-9 with TRBJ2-4, with 7 bases fitting TRBD2. Germline V gene sequence: CDR1 SEHNR, CDR2 FQNEAQ (reference sequence). The junction had 7 bases not matched to a gene; V was cut back by 5 bases and J by 3 bases. The CDR3 runs to 15 residues. CDR3 amino acids: CASSLVSGGKNIQYF. DNA of the CDR3: TGTGCCAGCAGCCTTGTTTCGGGGGGCAAAAACATTCAGTACTTC.

The chain is built from TRBV6-6 and TRBJ1-2; TRBD1 aligns across 7 bases. V shed 5 bases, J shed 7 bases, and the junction held 10 bases outside the gene matches. This CDR3 spans 14 amino acids. Germline V gene data show CDR1 as MNHNY and CDR2 as SVGAGI (reference sequence). The chain's CDR3 is CASSQDRSTGGYTF. CDR3 sequence (DNA): TGTGCCAGCAGTCAGGACAGGTCGACGGGTGGCTACACCTTC.

This clone appeared a single time. V usage is TRBV27 and J usage is TRBJ1-5; the match to TRBD1 covers 7 bases. Losses at the gene ends were 5 bases for V and 4 bases for J; bases not matched to a gene: 2. The CDR3 spans 13 residues. Germline V gene lookup returns CDR1 MNHEY and CDR2 SMNVEV (reference sequence). In nucleotides, the CDR3 is TGTGCCAGCAGTGGACAGGAAAATCAGCCCCAGCATTTT. Its translation: CASSGQENQPQHF.

The V call is TRBV2, the J call TRBJ1-6, with TRBD1 as a possible D gene (5 bases). With 3 bases removed from V and 8 bases from J, the gap between germline ends came to 11 bases. CDR3 length: 14 residues. Germline V gene lookup returns CDR1 SNHLY and CDR2 FYNNEI. The CDR3 nucleotides are TGTGCCAGCAGTGATGAGGGGTATGATTCACCCCTCCACTTT. Amino acid sequence: CASSDEGYDSPLHF.

This sequence joins TRBV4-1 and TRBJ2-1; 10 nucleotides align to TRBD2. CDR1 is MGHRA and CDR2 is YSYEKL in the germline V gene. The CDR3 runs 17 residues. Trimming removed 0 bases from V and 8 bases from J; junction bases left unmatched: 10. CDR3 sequence: CASSQEPSSGRVDEQFF. In DNA, the CDR3 is TGCGCCAGCAGCCAAGAACCCAGCAGCGGGAGGGTCGATGAGCAGTTCTTC.

The V and J genes are TRBV2 and TRBJ1-1; maybe TRBD1 (5 bases). The CDR3 covers 13 residues. CDR1 and CDR2 (germline): SNHLY, FYNNEI. Trimming shortened V by 6 bases and J by 1 base, and 9 bases separated the two germline ends. The CDR3 DNA is TGTGCCAGCAGCGCTACAGGGAACACTGAAGCTTTCTTT. Translation: CASSATGNTEAFF.

This chain joins TRBV5-6 and TRBJ1-1; 8 bases fit TRBD1. CDR3 length equals 14 residues. CDR1 SGHDT and CDR2 YYEEEE come from the germline V gene. Germline trimming cut 3 bases from V and 3 bases from J; bases unmatched to any gene: 4. This CDR3 reads CASSSGGYDTEAFF. The CDR3 DNA is TGTGCCAGCAGCTCAGGGGGCTACGACACTGAAGCTTTCTTT.

V is TRBV18 and J is TRBJ2-6, with TRBD1 matching over 9 bases. V dropped 0 bases and J dropped 1; count of bases not matched to a gene: 4. Per germline, CDR1 KGHSH and CDR2 LQKENI. This CDR3 region has 18 residues. CDR3 in amino acids: CASSPPGQGLSGANVLTF. DNA of the CDR3: TGTGCCAGCTCACCACCGGGACAGGGTCTTTCTGGGGCCAACGTCCTGACTTTC. Full variable domain (remainder filled in from reference TRBV18 and TRBJ2-6): NAGVMQNPRHLVRRRGQEARLRCSPMKGHSHVYWYRQLPEEGLKFMVYLQKENIIDESGMPKERFSAEFPKEGPSILRIQQVVRGDSAAYFCASSPPGQGLSGANVLTFGAGSRLTVL.